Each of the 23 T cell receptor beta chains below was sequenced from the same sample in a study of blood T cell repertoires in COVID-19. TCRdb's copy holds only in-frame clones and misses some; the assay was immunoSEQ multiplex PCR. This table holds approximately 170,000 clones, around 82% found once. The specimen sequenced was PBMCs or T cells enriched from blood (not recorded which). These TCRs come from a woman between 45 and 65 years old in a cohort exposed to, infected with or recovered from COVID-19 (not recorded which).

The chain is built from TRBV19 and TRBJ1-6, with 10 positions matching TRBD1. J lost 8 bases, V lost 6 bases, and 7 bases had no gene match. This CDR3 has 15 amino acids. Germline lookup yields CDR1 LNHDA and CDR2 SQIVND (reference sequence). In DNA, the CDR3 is TGTGCCAGTAGACCGACCGGGACAGGGGATTCACCCCTCCACTTT. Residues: CASRPTGTGDSPLHF.

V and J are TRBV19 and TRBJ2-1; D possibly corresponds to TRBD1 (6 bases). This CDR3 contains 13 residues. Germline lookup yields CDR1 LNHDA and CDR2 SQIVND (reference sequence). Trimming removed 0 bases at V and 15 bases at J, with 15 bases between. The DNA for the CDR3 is TGTGCCAGTAGTATAGATCCTGGGGGCCCCGGGTTCTTC. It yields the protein CASSIDPGGPGFF. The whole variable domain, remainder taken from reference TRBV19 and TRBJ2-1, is DGGITQSPKYLFRKEGQNVTLSCEQNLNHDAMYWYRQDPGQGLRLIYYSQIVNDFQKGDIAEGYSVSREKKESFPLTVTSAQKNPTAFYLCASSIDPGGPGFFGPGTRLTVL.

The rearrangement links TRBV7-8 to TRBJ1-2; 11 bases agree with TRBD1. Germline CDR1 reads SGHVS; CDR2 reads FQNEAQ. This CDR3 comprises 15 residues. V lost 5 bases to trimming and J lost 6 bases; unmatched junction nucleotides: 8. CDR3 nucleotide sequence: TGTGCCAGCAGCCTAAGGGACAGGGGGTCGGATGGCTACACCTTC. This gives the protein CASSLRDRGSDGYTF. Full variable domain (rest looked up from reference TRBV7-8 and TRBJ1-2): GAGVSQSPRYKVAKRGQDVALRCDPISGHVSLFWYQQALGQGPEFLTYFQNEAQLDKSGLPSDRFFAERPEGSVSTLKIQRTQQEDSAVYLCASSLRDRGSDGYTFGSGTRLTVV.

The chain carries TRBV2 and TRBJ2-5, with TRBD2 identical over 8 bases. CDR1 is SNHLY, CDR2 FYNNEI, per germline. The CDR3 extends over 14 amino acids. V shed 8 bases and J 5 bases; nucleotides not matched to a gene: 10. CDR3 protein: CASEHGRVRETQYF. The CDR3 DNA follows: TGTGCCAGCGAACACGGGAGGGTAAGGGAGACCCAGTACTTC.

CDR3 loop: CASSARDSGSGELFF. The DNA for the CDR3 is TGTGCCAGCAGCGCCCGGGACTCTGGCTCCGGGGAGCTGTTTTTT. The chain uses TRBV7-9 and TRBJ2-2; tentatively, D is TRBD2 (6 bases). The CDR3 sequence is 15 residues long. The germline V gene encodes CDR1 SEHNR and CDR2 FQNEAQ (reference sequence). Trimming shortened V by 5 bases and J by 6 bases, and 16 bases separated the two germline ends.

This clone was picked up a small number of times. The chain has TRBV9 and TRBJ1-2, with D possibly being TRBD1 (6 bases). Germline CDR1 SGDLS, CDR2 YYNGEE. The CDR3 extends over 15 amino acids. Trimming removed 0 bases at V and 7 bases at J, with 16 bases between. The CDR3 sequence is CASSVGWETRGGYTF. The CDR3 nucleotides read TGTGCCAGCAGCGTAGGTTGGGAGACCAGGGGTGGCTACACCTTC.

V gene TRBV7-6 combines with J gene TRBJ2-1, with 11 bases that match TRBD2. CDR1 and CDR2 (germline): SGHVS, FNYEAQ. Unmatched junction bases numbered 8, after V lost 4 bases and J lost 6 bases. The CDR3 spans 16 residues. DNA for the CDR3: TGTGCCAGCAGCTCCACCCAAACTAGCGGGAGCAATGAGCAGTTCTTC. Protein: CASSSTQTSGSNEQFF.

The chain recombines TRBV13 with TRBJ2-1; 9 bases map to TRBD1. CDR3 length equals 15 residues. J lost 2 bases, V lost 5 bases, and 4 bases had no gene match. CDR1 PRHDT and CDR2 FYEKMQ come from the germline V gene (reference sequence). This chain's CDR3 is CASSPQGATYNEQFF. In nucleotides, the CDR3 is TGTGCCAGCAGCCCACAGGGGGCCACCTACAATGAGCAGTTCTTC. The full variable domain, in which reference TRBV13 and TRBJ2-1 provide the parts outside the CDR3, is AAGVIQSPRHLIKEKRETATLKCYPIPRHDTVYWYQQGPGQDPQFLISFYEKMQSDKGSIPDRFSAQQFSDYHSELNMSSLELGDSALYFCASSPQGATYNEQFFGPGTRLTVL.

CDR3 nucleotide sequence: TGTGCCAGTCAGAGCTACGGACAGCAGAACACTGAAGCTTTCTTT. Amino acids: CASQSYGQQNTEAFF. This chain joins TRBV5-6 and TRBJ1-1; possible D gene TRBD1, 6 bases. The CDR3 loop spans 15 amino acids. The V end was cut by 8 bases, the J end by 1 base, with 18 bases between. CDR1 and CDR2 from the germline V gene are SGHDT and YYEEEE.

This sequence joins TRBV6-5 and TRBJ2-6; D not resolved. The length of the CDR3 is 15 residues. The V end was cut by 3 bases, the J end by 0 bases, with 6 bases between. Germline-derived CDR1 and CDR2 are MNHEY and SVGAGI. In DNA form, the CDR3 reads TGTGCCAGCAGTTATATATACTCTGGGGCCAACGTCCTGACTTTC. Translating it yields CASSYIYSGANVLTF.

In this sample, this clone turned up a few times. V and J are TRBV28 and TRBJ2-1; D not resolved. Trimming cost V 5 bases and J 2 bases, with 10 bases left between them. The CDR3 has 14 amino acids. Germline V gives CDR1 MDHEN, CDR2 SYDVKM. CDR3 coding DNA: TGTGCCAGCAGTGGGCGCCCGGCCTACAATGAGCAGTTCTTC. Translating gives CASSGRPAYNEQFF.

The CDR3 DNA reads as TGTGCCAGCAGCTTGTCTACAGGGAAGGATAATGAAAAACTGTTTTTT. This translates into CASSLSTGKDNEKLFF. The chain links TRBV5-4 to TRBJ1-4; D is perhaps TRBD1 (6 bases). The CDR3 has 16 amino acids. The germline V gene has CDR1 SGHNT and CDR2 YYREEE (reference sequence). V lost 1 base and J lost 4, with 14 bases in between. Variable domain in full (rest from reference TRBV5-4 and TRBJ1-4): ETGVTQSPTHLIKTRGQQVTLRCSSQSGHNTVSWYQQALGQGPQFIFQYYREEENGRGNFPPRFSGLQFPNYSSELNVNALELDDSALYLCASSLSTGKDNEKLFFGSGTQLSVL.

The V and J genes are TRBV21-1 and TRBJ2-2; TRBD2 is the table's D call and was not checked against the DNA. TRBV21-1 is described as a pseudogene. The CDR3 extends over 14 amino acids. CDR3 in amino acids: CATGGIRGPGELFF. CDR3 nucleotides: TGTGCCACCGGGGGGATACGGGGACCCGGGGAGCTGTTTTTT.

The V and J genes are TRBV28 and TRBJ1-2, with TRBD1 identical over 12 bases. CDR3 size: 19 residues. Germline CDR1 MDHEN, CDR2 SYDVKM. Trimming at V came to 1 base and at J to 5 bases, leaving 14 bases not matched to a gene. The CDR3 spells CASSLYEPGQGADKYGYTF. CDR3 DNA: TGTGCCAGCAGTTTATATGAGCCGGGACAGGGGGCGGATAAATATGGCTACACCTTC.

CDR3 DNA: TGCGCCAGCAGCCAACCTCGGGACAACTATAATTCACCCCTCCACTTT. It yields the protein CASSQPRDNYNSPLHF. The V call is TRBV4-1, the J call TRBJ1-6; possible D gene TRBD1, 6 bases. V dropped 2 bases and J dropped 3 bases, with 11 bases sitting between them. There are 16 residues in the CDR3. Looked up from germline, CDR1 is MGHRA and CDR2 is YSYEKL.

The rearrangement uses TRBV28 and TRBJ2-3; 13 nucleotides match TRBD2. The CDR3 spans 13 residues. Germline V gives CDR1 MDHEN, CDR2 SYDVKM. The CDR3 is CAILAGGTDTQYF. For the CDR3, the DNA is TGTGCGATACTAGCGGGAGGGACAGATACGCAGTATTTT. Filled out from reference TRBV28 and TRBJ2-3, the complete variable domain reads DVKVTQSSRYLVKRTGEKVFLECVQDMDHENMFWYRQDPGLGLRLIYFSYDVKMKEKGDIPEGYSVSREKKERFSLILESASTNQTSMYLCAILAGGTDTQYFGPGTRLTVL.

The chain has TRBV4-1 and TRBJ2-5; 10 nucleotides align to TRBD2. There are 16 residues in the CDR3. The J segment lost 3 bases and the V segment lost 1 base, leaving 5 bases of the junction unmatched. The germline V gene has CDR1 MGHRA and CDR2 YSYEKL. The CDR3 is CASSQVGLAPKETQYF. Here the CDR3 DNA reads TGCGCCAGCAGCCAAGTGGGACTAGCGCCAAAAGAGACCCAGTACTTC.

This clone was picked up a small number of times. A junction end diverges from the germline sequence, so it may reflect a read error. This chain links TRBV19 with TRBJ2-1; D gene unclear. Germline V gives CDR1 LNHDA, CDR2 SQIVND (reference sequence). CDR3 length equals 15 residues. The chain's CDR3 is CASRIGGPSYNEQFF. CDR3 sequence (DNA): TGTGCCAGTAGAATAGGCGGCCCCTCCTACAATGAGCAGTTCTTC.

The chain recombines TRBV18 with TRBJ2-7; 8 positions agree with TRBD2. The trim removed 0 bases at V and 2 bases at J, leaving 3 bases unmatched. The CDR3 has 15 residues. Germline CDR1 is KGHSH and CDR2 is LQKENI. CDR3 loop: CASSPPLAGTYEQYF. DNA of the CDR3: TGTGCCAGCTCACCACCGCTAGCGGGTACCTACGAGCAGTACTTC.

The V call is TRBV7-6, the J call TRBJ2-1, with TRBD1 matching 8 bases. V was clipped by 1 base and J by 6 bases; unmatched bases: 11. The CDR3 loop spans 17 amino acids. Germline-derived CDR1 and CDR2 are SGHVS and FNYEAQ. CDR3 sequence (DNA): TGTGCCAGCAGCTTAGGTTGGACAGGGCAAATCCGCAATGAGCAGTTCTTC. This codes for CASSLGWTGQIRNEQFF.

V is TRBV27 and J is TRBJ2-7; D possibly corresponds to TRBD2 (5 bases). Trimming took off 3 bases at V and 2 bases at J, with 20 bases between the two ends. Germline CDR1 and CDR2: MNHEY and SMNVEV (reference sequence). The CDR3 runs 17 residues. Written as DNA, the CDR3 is TGTGCCAGCAGTTTTCTAGTTCGGGGAAGTCCGGCCTACGAGCAGTACTTC. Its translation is CASSFLVRGSPAYEQYF.

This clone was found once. CDR3 loop: CASSLGSGGSYEQYF. As DNA, the CDR3 is TGTGCCAGCAGCTTAGGGTCAGGGGGGTCCTACGAGCAGTACTTC. The chain uses TRBV7-3 and TRBJ2-7, with D possibly TRBD1 on 7 matching bases. The CDR3 extends over 15 amino acids. Trimming removed 2 bases from V and 1 base from J, with 12 bases in between. Germline CDR1 SGHTA, CDR2 FQGTGA.

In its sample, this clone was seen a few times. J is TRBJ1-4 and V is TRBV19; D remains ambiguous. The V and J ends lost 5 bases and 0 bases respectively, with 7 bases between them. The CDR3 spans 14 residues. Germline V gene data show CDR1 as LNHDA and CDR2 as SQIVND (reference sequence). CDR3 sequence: CASSSGATNEKLFF. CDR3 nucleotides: TGTGCCAGTAGTTCCGGAGCAACTAATGAAAAACTGTTTTTT.